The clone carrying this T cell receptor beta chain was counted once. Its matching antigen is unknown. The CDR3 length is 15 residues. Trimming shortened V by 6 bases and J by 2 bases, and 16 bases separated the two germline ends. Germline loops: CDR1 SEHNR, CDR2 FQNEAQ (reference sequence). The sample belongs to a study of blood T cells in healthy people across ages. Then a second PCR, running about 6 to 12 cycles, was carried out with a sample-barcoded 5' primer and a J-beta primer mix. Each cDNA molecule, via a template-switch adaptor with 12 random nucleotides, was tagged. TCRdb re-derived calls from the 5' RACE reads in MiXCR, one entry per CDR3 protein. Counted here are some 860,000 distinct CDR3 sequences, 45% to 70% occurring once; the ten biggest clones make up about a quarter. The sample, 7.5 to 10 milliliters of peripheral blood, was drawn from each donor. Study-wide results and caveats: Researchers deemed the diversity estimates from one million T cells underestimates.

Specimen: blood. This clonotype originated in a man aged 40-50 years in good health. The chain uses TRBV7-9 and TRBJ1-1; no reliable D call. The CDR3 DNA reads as TGTGCCAGCAGGCTGCTCCGAGACAAAAACACTGAAGCTTTCTTT. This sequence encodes CASRLLRDKNTEAFF.